Following are 21 T cell receptor beta chains from one sample sequenced in a study of blood T cell repertoires in COVID-19. TCRdb keeps only in-frame clones here, not all; method: immunoSEQ multiplex PCR. The sample carries 150,000 to 200,000 clones, approximately 79% recorded once. What was sequenced was peripheral blood. These receptors all stem from a man aged 45-65 years who had recovered from COVID-19.

V and J are TRBV5-1 and TRBJ2-1; TRBD1 matches at 8 bases. The trim removed 0 bases at V and 2 bases at J, leaving 4 bases unmatched. The CDR3 consists of 16 residues. Germline CDR1 is SGHRS and CDR2 is YFSETQ. CDR3 region: CASSLDQGAAYNEQFF. CDR3 bases: TGCGCCAGCAGCTTGGATCAGGGGGCGGCCTACAATGAGCAGTTCTTC.

The J gene is TRBJ1-6, the V gene TRBV11-1, with D possibly matching TRBD1 (6 bases). This CDR3 is 14 amino acids long. In germline, CDR1 is SGHAT, CDR2 FQDESV (reference sequence). Trimming removed 2 bases at V and 5 bases at J, with 7 bases between. CDR3 in DNA: TGTGCCAGCAGCTTAAGGGGGAATAATTCACCCCTCCACTTT. This encodes CASSLRGNNSPLHF.

The chain combines TRBV5-1 with TRBJ2-2; 8 bases fit TRBD2. The CDR3 is 15 residues long. The V gene's germline CDR1 is SGHRS and CDR2 YFSETQ. The V and J ends lost 4 bases and 2 bases, in that order; junction bases with no gene match: 4. CDR3 in amino acids: CASSAGRANTGELFF. For the CDR3, the DNA is TGCGCCAGCAGCGCCGGGAGGGCCAACACCGGGGAGCTGTTTTTT.

This clone was observed once. The J gene is TRBJ2-2, the V gene TRBV7-9; D gene uncertain. CDR1 and CDR2 (germline): SEHNR, FQNEAQ (reference sequence). The V gene lost 5 bases and the J gene lost 7 bases, with 14 bases spanning the gap. This CDR3 contains 14 residues. The CDR3 DNA reads as TGTGCCAGCAGCCTTAAGGCGCGGCACGGGGAGCTGTTTTTT. It translates to CASSLKARHGELFF.

This chain joins TRBV24-1 and TRBJ2-1; the D gene is possibly TRBD2 (6 bases). CDR3 length: 15 residues. V gave up 4 bases and J gave up 2 bases, with 11 bases separating them. The V gene's germline CDR1 is KGHDR and CDR2 SFDVKD. CDR3 residues: CATSETGVPYNEQFF. The CDR3 region has the DNA TGTGCCACCAGTGAGACGGGAGTACCCTACAATGAGCAGTTCTTC.

V gene TRBV7-8 combines with J gene TRBJ2-7; TRBD2 agrees at 10 bases. The CDR3 runs to 15 residues. Germline CDR1 and CDR2: SGHVS and FQNEAQ. V was pared by 0 bases and J by 6 bases, with 5 bases of the junction left unmatched. The CDR3 coding sequence is TGTGCCAGCAGCTTAGCCTGGACTAGCGGAATCGAGCAGTACTTC. Translating it yields CASSLAWTSGIEQYF.

This sequence joins TRBV18 and TRBJ1-4, with D maybe TRBD1 (6 bases). The CDR3 contains 15 residues. V lost 0 bases and J 7 bases, leaving 12 bases between the germline ends. The V gene's germline CDR1 is KGHSH and CDR2 LQKENI. For the CDR3, the DNA is TGTGCCAGCTCACCACCGGGACAAGTACGTGAAAAACTGTTTTTT. This gives the protein CASSPPGQVREKLFF.

The rearrangement uses TRBV27 and TRBJ1-6; D gene uncertain. Germline V gene data show CDR1 as MNHEY and CDR2 as SMNVEV (reference sequence). The CDR3 covers 14 residues. With 5 bases removed from V and 8 bases from J, the gap between germline ends came to 13 bases. CDR3 region: CASSAGQGHSPLHF. The CDR3 DNA reads TGTGCCAGCAGTGCGGGCCAAGGGCATTCACCCCTCCACTTT.

V gene TRBV7-2 combines with J gene TRBJ1-5; 7 nucleotides line up with TRBD1. CDR3 length: 14 amino acids. Losses at the gene ends were 5 bases for V and 7 bases for J; bases not matched to a gene: 8. Germline CDR1 SGHTA, CDR2 FQGNSA. CDR3 sequence (DNA): TGTGCCAGCAGCCCAGACAGGGAGAGGCAGCCCCAGCATTTT. This sequence encodes CASSPDRERQPQHF.

The chain recombines TRBV7-2 with TRBJ2-7; 9 bases are shared with TRBD1. CDR1 SGHTA and CDR2 FQGNSA come from the germline V gene. The V and J ends lost 1 base and 3 bases, in that order; junction bases with no gene match: 4. CDR3 length: 15 amino acids. In DNA, the CDR3 is TGTGCCAGCAGCTTAGGTTGGGGACAGGGCTACGAGCAGTACTTC. This encodes CASSLGWGQGYEQYF.

CDR3 loop: CASSGLAYEQYF. CDR3 nucleotide sequence: TGTGCCAGCAGTGGGCTAGCCTACGAGCAGTACTTC. J is TRBJ2-7 and V is TRBV2, with D hard to call. With 4 bases removed from V and 2 bases from J, the gap between germline ends came to 6 bases. Germline CDR1 is SNHLY and CDR2 is FYNNEI. This CDR3 has 12 residues.

This sequence joins TRBV2 and TRBJ1-6; no clear D gene. Per the germline V gene, CDR1 is SNHLY and CDR2 is FYNNEI. Between the trimmed V and J ends, which lost 6 bases and 6 bases, there was a span of 6 bases. The CDR3 consists of 12 residues. The CDR3: CASRTLNSPLHF. CDR3 in DNA: TGTGCCAGCAGGACTCTTAATTCACCCCTCCACTTT.

As DNA, the CDR3 is TGTGCCAGCAGTTTCTCGGGAGGCTACTACGAGCAGTACTTC. Its protein is CASSFSGGYYEQYF. This rearrangement joins TRBV27 to TRBJ2-7; 7 bases agree with TRBD2. The V gene's germline CDR1 is MNHEY and CDR2 SMNVEV (reference sequence). CDR3 size: 14 residues. The junction had 5 bases not matched to a gene; V was cut back by 3 bases and J by 3 bases.

Only one count was recorded for this clone. The J gene is TRBJ2-1, the V gene TRBV28; D is unresolved. Trimming stripped 8 bases from V and 6 bases from J, with 8 bases between. CDR1 and CDR2 (germline): MDHEN, SYDVKM. This CDR3 contains 11 residues. The CDR3 nucleotides read TGTGCCAGCCGCTTGCGCAATGAGCAGTTCTTC. It encodes CASRLRNEQFF. The full variable domain, in which reference TRBV28 and TRBJ2-1 provide the parts outside the CDR3, is DVKVTQSSRYLVKRTGEKVFLECVQDMDHENMFWYRQDPGLGLRLIYFSYDVKMKEKGDIPEGYSVSREKKERFSLILESASTNQTSMYLCASRLRNEQFFGPGTRLTVL.

The chain combines TRBV30 with TRBJ2-7; D might be TRBD1 (5 bases). Per germline, CDR1 GTSNPN and CDR2 SVGIG (reference sequence). V was cut by 0 bases and J by 5 bases, with 20 bases left in between. There are 16 residues in the CDR3. CDR3 sequence: CAWSVPPTGGVDEQYF. The CDR3 nucleotides are TGTGCCTGGAGTGTACCCCCCACAGGTGGCGTGGACGAGCAGTACTTC. The variable domain in full, completed from reference TRBV30 and TRBJ2-7, reads SQTIHQWPATLVQPVGSPLSLECTVEGTSNPNLYWYRQAAGRGLQLLFYSVGIGQISSEVPQNLSASRPQDRQFILSSKKLLLSDSGFYLCAWSVPPTGGVDEQYFGPGTRLTVT.

The chain carries TRBV7-2 and TRBJ2-6; D is unclear. The CDR3 has 16 amino acids. With 5 bases removed from V and 0 bases from J, the gap between germline ends came to 11 bases. Per the germline V gene, CDR1 is SGHTA and CDR2 is FQGNSA. CDR3 protein: CASSRGAGSGANVLTF. For the CDR3, the DNA is TGTGCCAGCAGCCGCGGTGCTGGCTCTGGGGCCAACGTCCTGACTTTC. Together with reference TRBV7-2 and TRBJ2-6, the CDR3 gives the full variable domain: GAGVSQSPSNKVTEKGKDVELRCDPISGHTALYWYRQSLGQGLEFLIYFQGNSAPDKSGLPSDRFSAERTGGSVSTLTIQRTQQEDSAVYLCASSRGAGSGANVLTFGAGSRLTVL.

The chain has TRBV28 and TRBJ2-5; 7 bases are a match to TRBD2. Trimming at V came to 5 bases and at J to 4 bases, leaving 7 bases not matched to a gene. This CDR3 has 14 residues. Germline assignment: CDR1 MDHEN and CDR2 SYDVKM. The CDR3 loop reads CASSGGRGGETQYF. The CDR3 nucleotides read TGTGCCAGCAGTGGGGGGAGGGGTGGAGAGACCCAGTACTTC.

The chain is built from TRBV10-3 and TRBJ1-4; D is undetermined. Germline loops: CDR1 ENHRY, CDR2 SYGVKD. V was clipped by 0 bases and J by 9 bases, with 17 bases between them. This CDR3 comprises 16 residues. The CDR3 protein is CAISESSGNGGKKLFF. For the CDR3, the DNA is TGTGCCATCAGTGAGTCTTCCGGGAATGGTGGTAAAAAACTGTTTTTT.

V gene TRBV6-2 or TRBV6-3 combines with J gene TRBJ2-2; TRBD2 aligns across 7 bases. The CDR3 sequence is 16 residues long. Looked up from germline, CDR1 is MNHEY and CDR2 is SVGEGT. Trimming at V came to 4 bases and at J to 2 bases, leaving 7 bases not matched to a gene. The CDR3 bases are TGTGCCAGCAGTTCTGTGGGCGGGGGTAACACCGGGGAGCTGTTTTTT. Translated, it gives CASSSVGGGNTGELFF.

This clone was recorded only once. This sequence joins TRBV10-2 and TRBJ2-3; the match to TRBD2 covers 7 bases. Losses at the gene ends were 1 base for V and 5 bases for J; bases not matched to a gene: 9. Germline lookup yields CDR1 WSHSY and CDR2 SAAADI. The CDR3 sequence is 16 residues long. The chain's CDR3 is CASSEWGGRRGDTQYF. The CDR3, as DNA: TGCGCCAGCAGTGAGTGGGGCGGGAGAAGGGGAGATACGCAGTATTTT.

This clone has just a few counts. The V gene is TRBV9, the J gene TRBJ2-5; the match to TRBD2 covers 11 bases. Germline loops: CDR1 SGDLS, CDR2 YYNGEE. This CDR3 spans 16 amino acids. After removal of 6 bases from V and 1 base from J, the junction contained 8 bases not matched to a gene. This CDR3 reads CASTPGLAGGQETQYF. The DNA of the CDR3 is TGTGCCAGCACCCCAGGACTAGCGGGCGGCCAAGAGACCCAGTACTTC.